This T cell receptor beta chain was sequenced in a study of CD8 T cells in Susac syndrome. TEMRA cells were FACS-enriched, and CD8+ and CD4+ T cells were isolated negatively. V lost 3 bases to trimming and J lost 4 bases; unmatched junction nucleotides: 9. The CDR3 is made up of 16 amino acids. CDR1 is SNHLY and CDR2 is FYNNEI in the germline V gene. The RNA input was about 0.5 to 1 ug, and it was reverse transcribed with random hexamers. Amplification of TCR beta CDR3 used immunoSEQ multiplex PCR across 54 Vbeta and 13 Jbeta. TCRdb called the immunoSEQ multiplex PCR reads again in MiXCR, with one record for every CDR3 protein. The sample shows around 200,000 distinct CDR3 sequences, around nine tenths of them seen only once.

The TCR sequence derives from a human donor with multiple sclerosis. The chain carries TRBV2 and TRBJ2-7; 10 bases are a match to TRBD1. The specimen sequenced was CD8+ T cells from PBMCs. CDR3: CASSDPTGQGSYEQYF. The CDR3 region has the DNA TGTGCCAGCAGTGACCCTACGGGACAGGGGAGTTACGAGCAGTACTTC.